This TCR beta chain was obtained from a study of PD-1 blockade in mismatch repair-deficient tumors. Generated by immunoSEQ multiplex PCR, the TCRdb table keeps only in-frame clones and is missing some. This sample has roughly 48,000 clones, with 77% found just once. Germline CDR1 GTSNPN, CDR2 SVGIG (reference sequence). This CDR3 has 13 amino acids. V shed 8 bases and J shed 4 bases, with 15 bases lying between them. The sequence was obtained from an adult with mismatch repair-deficient cancer. Here the sequenced sample was PBMCs, taken before pembrolizumab treatment. This sequence joins TRBV30 and TRBJ1-3; D might be TRBD1 (6 bases). For the CDR3, the DNA is TGTGCCCGTACAGGGTTGAGGGGAAACACCATATATTTT. Translating gives CARTGLRGNTIYF.